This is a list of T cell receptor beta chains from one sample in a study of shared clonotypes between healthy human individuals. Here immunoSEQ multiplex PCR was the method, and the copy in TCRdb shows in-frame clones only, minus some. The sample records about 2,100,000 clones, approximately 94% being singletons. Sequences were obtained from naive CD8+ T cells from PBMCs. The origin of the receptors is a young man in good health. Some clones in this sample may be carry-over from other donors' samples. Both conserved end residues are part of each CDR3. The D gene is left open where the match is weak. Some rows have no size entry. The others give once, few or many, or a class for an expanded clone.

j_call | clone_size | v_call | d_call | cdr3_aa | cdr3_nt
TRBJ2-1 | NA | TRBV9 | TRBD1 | CASSAPTGTGDPRSYNEQFF | TGTGCCAGCAGCGCCCCCACCGGGACAGGGGACCCCCGATCTTACAATGAGCAGTTCTTC
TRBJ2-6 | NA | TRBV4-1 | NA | CASSQFGGPYSGANVLTF | TGCGCCAGCAGCCAATTTGGGGGGCCCTACTCTGGGGCCAACGTCCTGACTTTC
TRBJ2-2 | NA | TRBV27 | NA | CASSLIGGELFF | TGTGCCAGCAGTTTAATAGGCGGGGAGCTGTTTTTT
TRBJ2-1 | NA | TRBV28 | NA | CASSLSNEQFF | TGTGCCAGCAGCCTTAGCAATGAGCAGTTCTTC
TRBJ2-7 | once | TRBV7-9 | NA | CASSFAPGHEQYF | TGTGCCAGCAGCTTTGCACCGGGCCACGAGCAGTACTTC
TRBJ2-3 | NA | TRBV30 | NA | CGSASTDTQYF | TGCGGTTCAGCTAGCACAGATACGCAGTATTTT
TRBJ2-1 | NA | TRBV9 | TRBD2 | CASSVTGTSGSYNEQFF | TGTGCCAGCAGCGTCACCGGGACTAGCGGGAGCTACAATGAGCAGTTCTTC
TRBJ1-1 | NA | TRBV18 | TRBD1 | CASSPTQGYPEAFF | TGTGCCAGCTCACCAACACAGGGGTATCCTGAAGCTTTCTTT
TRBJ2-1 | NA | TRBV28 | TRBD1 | CASSSDRDKGNEQFF | TGTGCCAGCAGTTCAGACAGGGACAAAGGGAATGAGCAGTTCTTC
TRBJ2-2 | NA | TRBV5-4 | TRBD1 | CASSSHPGQGIPGELFF | TGTGCCAGCAGCTCCCATCCGGGACAGGGCATTCCCGGGGAGCTGTTTTTT
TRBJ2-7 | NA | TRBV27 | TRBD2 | CASSLSSGNYEQYF | TGTGCCAGCAGTTTGTCTAGCGGGAACTACGAGCAGTACTTC
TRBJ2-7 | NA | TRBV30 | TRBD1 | CAWSVWDRPAYEQYF | TGTGCCTGGAGTGTATGGGACAGGCCTGCCTACGAGCAGTACTTC
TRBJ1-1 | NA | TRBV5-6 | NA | CASSQFGHKNTEAFF | TGTGCCAGCAGTCAATTTGGACATAAAAACACTGAAGCTTTCTTT
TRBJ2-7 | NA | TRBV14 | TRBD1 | CASSPPRAAGGGEQYF | TGTGCCAGCAGCCCGCCTAGGGCCGCAGGGGGCGGCGAGCAGTACTTC
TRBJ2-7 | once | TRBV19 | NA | CASSISPGSYEQYF | TGTGCCAGTAGTATTTCTCCGGGGTCCTACGAGCAGTACTTC
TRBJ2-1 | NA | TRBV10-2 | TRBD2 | CASSEPGTSRRGEQFF | TGCGCCAGCAGCGAACCCGGGACTAGCCGGAGAGGGGAGCAGTTCTTC
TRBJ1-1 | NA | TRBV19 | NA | CASSSTVWNTEAFF | TGTGCCAGTAGTTCGACAGTTTGGAACACTGAAGCTTTCTTT
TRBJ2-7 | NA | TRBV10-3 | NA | CAISELLGSGEQYF | TGTGCCATCAGTGAGCTCCTGGGCTCAGGCGAGCAGTACTTC
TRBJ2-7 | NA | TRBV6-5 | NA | CASSNLLEQYF | TGTGCCAGCAGTAATCTTCTCGAGCAGTACTTC
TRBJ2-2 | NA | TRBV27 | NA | CASTFSRGPYTGELFF | TGTGCCAGCACCTTCAGTAGGGGACCGTACACCGGGGAGCTGTTTTTT
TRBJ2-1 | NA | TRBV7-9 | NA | CASSLPWRADEQFF | TGTGCCAGCAGCTTACCATGGAGGGCCGATGAGCAGTTCTTC
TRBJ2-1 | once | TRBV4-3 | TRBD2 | CASSPRLADYNEQFF | TGCGCCAGCAGCCCGAGGCTAGCGGATTACAATGAGCAGTTCTTC
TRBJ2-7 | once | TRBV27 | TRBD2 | CASRGGTASSYEQYF | TGTGCCAGCAGGGGAGGGACCGCTAGCTCCTACGAGCAGTACTTC
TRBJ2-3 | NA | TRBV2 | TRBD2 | CASSVGGSPGTDTQYF | TGTGCCAGCAGTGTGGGAGGGAGCCCGGGCACAGATACGCAGTATTTT
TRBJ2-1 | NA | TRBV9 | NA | CASSVRGTRTPYNEQFF | TGTGCCAGCAGCGTGCGCGGGACCCGAACCCCCTACAATGAGCAGTTCTTC
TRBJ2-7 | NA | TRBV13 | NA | CASSEQSYEQYF | TGTGCCAGCAGCGAACAATCTTACGAGCAGTACTTC
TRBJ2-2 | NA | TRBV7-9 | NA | CASSFEHTGELFF | TGTGCCAGCAGCTTTGAGCACACCGGGGAGCTGTTTTTT
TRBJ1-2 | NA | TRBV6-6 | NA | CASSYLNGGENYGYTF | TGTGCCAGCAGTTACCTGAACGGGGGCGAAAACTATGGCTACACCTTC
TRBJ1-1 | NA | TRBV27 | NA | CASSYSRWNTEAFF | TGTGCCAGCAGTTACAGTAGATGGAACACTGAAGCTTTCTTT
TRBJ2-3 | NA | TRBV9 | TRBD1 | CASSGTGLSDTQYF | TGTGCCAGCAGCGGGACAGGGCTTTCAGATACGCAGTATTTT
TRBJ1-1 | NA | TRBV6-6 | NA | CASIKPAGAGNTEAFF | TGTGCCAGCATCAAACCCGCGGGGGCGGGGAACACTGAAGCTTTCTTT
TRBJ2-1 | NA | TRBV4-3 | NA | CASSQDRRSYNEQFF | TGCGCCAGCAGCCAAGATAGGAGATCCTACAATGAGCAGTTCTTC
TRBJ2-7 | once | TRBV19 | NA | CASSLAVGSSYEQYF | TGTGCCAGTAGCCTCGCGGTCGGAAGCTCCTACGAGCAGTACTTC
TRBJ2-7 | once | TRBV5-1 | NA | CASSFELRDLPEQYF | TGCGCCAGCAGTTTTGAACTCAGGGACCTCCCCGAGCAGTACTTC
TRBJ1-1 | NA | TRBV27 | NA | CASSFRRGGNTEAFF | TGTGCCAGCAGTTTTAGGCGAGGCGGAAACACTGAAGCTTTCTTT
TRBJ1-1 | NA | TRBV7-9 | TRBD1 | CASSYGQGALLDEAFF | TGTGCCAGCAGCTACGGACAGGGGGCCCTGTTGGACGAAGCTTTCTTT
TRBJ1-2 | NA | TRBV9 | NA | CASSVGRGTYYGYTF | TGTGCCAGCAGCGTAGGTCGGGGAACATACTATGGCTACACCTTC
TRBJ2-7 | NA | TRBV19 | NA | CASSIGRWQLDEQYF | TGTGCCAGTAGTATAGGGAGATGGCAGCTGGACGAGCAGTACTTC
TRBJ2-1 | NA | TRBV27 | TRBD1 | CASSLLEGAANEQFF | TGTGCCAGCAGTTTACTCGAGGGGGCAGCCAATGAGCAGTTCTTC
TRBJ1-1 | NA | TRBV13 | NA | CASSHNGRGLDTEAFF | TGTGCCAGCAGCCATAACGGCCGGGGGCTTGACACTGAAGCTTTCTTT
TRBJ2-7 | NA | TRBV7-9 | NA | CASSSTRVDHEQYF | TGTGCCAGCAGCTCTACGAGGGTTGACCACGAGCAGTACTTC
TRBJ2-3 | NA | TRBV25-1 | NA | CASSEHPDVPTDTQYF | TGTGCCAGCAGTGAACACCCTGATGTCCCCACAGATACGCAGTATTTT
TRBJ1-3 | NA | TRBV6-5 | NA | CASSWGETQGNTIYF | TGTGCCAGCAGCTGGGGGGAAACGCAAGGAAACACCATATATTTT
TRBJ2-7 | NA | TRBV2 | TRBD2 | CASIITGTSGNRVGQIQNF | TGTGCCAGCATCATCACCGGGACTAGCGGGAATCGGGTGGGCCAGATCCAGAACTTC
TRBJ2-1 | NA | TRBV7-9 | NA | CASSPWDLKHNEQFF | TGTGCCAGCAGCCCTTGGGACTTGAAGCACAATGAGCAGTTCTTC
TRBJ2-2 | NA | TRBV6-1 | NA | CASRAAGELFF | TGTGCCAGCAGGGCGGCCGGGGAGCTGTTTTTT
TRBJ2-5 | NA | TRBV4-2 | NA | CASSVPGDRRETQYF | TGTGCCAGCAGCGTTCCGGGAGACCGGCGAGAGACCCAGTACTTC
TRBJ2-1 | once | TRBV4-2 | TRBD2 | CASSLLGTSGSSYNEQFF | TGTGCCAGCAGCCTCCTAGGCACTAGCGGGAGCTCCTACAATGAGCAGTTCTTC